This note documents a single TCR beta chain sequence. As processed by the authors: Estimates of nucleated cell counts were drawn from the amplification of reference gene primers. Clones were read by immunoSEQ multiplex PCR, and TCRdb kept only the in-frame ones, dropping some. V, J and clone size are taken as reported in that table, and D and trimming were inferred from the DNA itself. The data contain some 130,000 clones, almost 85% of them seen just once; the ten biggest clones take up approximately 1.5%. This entry is derived from a study of blood T cell repertoires in COVID-19. At the level of the study: The United States, Italy and Spain supplied acute and convalescent COVID-19 samples. PBMCs, B-cell-depleted T cells, or T cells were the source of the cDNA or gDNA that made up the material.

V dropped 3 bases and J dropped 0 bases, with 13 bases sitting between them. This CDR3 contains 15 residues. Germline CDR1 reads DFQATT; CDR2 reads SNEGSKA (reference sequence). Sequencing was carried out using peripheral blood. The rearrangement uses TRBV20-1 and TRBJ2-3; TRBD2 is a possible D gene (5 bases). This clonotype was sampled from a man between 60 and 70 years old with acute or convalescent COVID-19. This CDR3 is CSASGNGVSTDTQYF. Written as DNA, the CDR3 is TGCAGTGCTAGTGGGAACGGGGTTAGCACAGATACGCAGTATTTT.